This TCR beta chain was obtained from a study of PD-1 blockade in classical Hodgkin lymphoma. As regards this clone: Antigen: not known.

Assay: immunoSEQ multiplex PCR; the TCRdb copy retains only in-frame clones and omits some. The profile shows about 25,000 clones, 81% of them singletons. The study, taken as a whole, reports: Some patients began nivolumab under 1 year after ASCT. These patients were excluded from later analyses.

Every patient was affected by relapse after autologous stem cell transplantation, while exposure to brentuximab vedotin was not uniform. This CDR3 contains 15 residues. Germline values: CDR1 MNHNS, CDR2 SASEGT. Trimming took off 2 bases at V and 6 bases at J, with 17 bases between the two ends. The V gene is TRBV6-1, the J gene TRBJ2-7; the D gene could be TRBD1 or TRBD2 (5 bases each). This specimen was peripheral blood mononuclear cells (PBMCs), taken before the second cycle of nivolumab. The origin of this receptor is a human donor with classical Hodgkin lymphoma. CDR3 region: CASSELPWGLGEQYF. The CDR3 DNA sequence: TGTGCCAGCAGTGAACTACCCTGGGGGTTAGGCGAGCAGTACTTC.